The 18 T cell receptor beta chains listed next were all sequenced from one sample in a study of post-analysis software for immune sequencing data (dated by TCRdb to between 2014 and 2017). These TCRs' antigens remain unknown. The library was produced with PCR. Data came from an Illumina HiSeq 2500. To reduce PCR and sequencing biases, unique molecular identifiers were built into the TCR beta cDNA libraries. TCRdb reprocessing: public reads trimmed at Q25 with fastp, clones called with MiXCR, in-frame beta chains kept. One record per CDR3 amino acid sequence lists the most common genes and DNA. The sample table shows just over 250,000 distinct CDR3 sequences, and less than 40% are seen once. Together, the top ten hold under 5% of the sample. Overall study outcomes, separate from this receptor: Patients showed significantly higher frequencies than controls for a handful of TRBV segments, among them TRBV5-6, TRBV5-1 and TRBV20-1.

The source material was blood. These receptors were obtained from a girl between 10 and 17 years old with multiple sclerosis.

Concerning this clonotype: Given a much more abundant clone one base away, this may be a read error. The rearrangement uses TRBV5-1 and TRBJ1-4; D is possibly TRBD1 (5 bases). Germline assignment: CDR1 SGHRS and CDR2 YFSETQ. V gave up 0 bases and J gave up 0 bases, with 9 bases separating them. This CDR3 is 16 amino acids long. DNA for the CDR3: TGCGCCAGCAGCTTGGGGGGCACTCCAACTAATGAAAAACTGTTTTTT. The encoded protein is CASSLGGTPTNEKLFF.

A word on this clonotype: This may come from a read error, since a much larger clone is one base off. This chain connects TRBV7-2 to TRBJ2-7, with a tentative D call TRBD2 (5 bases). This CDR3 region has 13 residues. Germline CDR1 and CDR2: SGHTA and FQGNSA. This CDR3 is CANSTQDSPTQYF. CDR3 coding DNA: TGTGCCAACAGCACCCAGGACTCTCCCACGCAGTACTTC. Combining the CDR3 with reference TRBV7-2 and TRBJ2-7 gives the whole variable domain GAGVSQSPSNKVTEKGKDVELRCDPISGHTALYWYRQSLGQGLEFLIYFQGNSAPDKSGLPSDRFSAERTGGSVSTLTIQRTQQEDSAVYLCANSTQDSPTQYFGPGTRLTVT.

In its sample, this clonotype was seen a few times. This sequence joins TRBV14 and TRBJ1-2; 8 bases agree with TRBD1. The CDR3 length is 16 residues. Unmatched junction bases numbered 9, after V lost 0 bases and J lost 6 bases. Germline loops: CDR1 SGHDN, CDR2 FVKESK. In nucleotides, the CDR3 is TGTGCCAGCAGCCAAGAATTCCGGACAGGGAAGGATGGCTACACCTTC. This codes for CASSQEFRTGKDGYTF.

In its sample, this clonotype was seen a few times. V gene TRBV5-6 combines with J gene TRBJ1-1; D may be TRBD1 (5 bases). Germline V gene sequence: CDR1 SGHDT, CDR2 YYEEEE. V was pared by 4 bases and J by 5 bases, with 18 bases between. This CDR3 is 15 amino acids long. The CDR3 DNA is TGTGCCAGCAGCATGACAGTCGTTGGGGATACTGAAGCTTTCTTT. It codes for CASSMTVVGDTEAFF.

At least ten counts were recorded for this clonotype. V and J are TRBV7-9 and TRBJ2-1; tentatively, D is TRBD2 (6 bases). The CDR3 totals 14 residues. Germline CDR1 is SEHNR and CDR2 is FQNEAQ (reference sequence). V lost 5 bases and J lost 9, with 17 bases in between. As DNA, the CDR3 is TGTGCCAGCAGCCCCAACCGGGACTCGGGTGAGCAGTTCTTC. Protein sequence: CASSPNRDSGEQFF.

The chain combines TRBV10-3 with TRBJ2-7; D uncertain. Germline V gene data show CDR1 as ENHRY and CDR2 as SYGVKD. The CDR3 length is 14 residues. V lost 4 bases and J lost 3, with 13 bases in between. CDR3 sequence reads: CAISGSDVGYEQYF. CDR3 DNA: TGTGCCATCAGTGGTTCGGACGTAGGCTACGAGCAGTACTTC.

The V and J genes are TRBV5-1 and TRBJ1-1; D gene ambiguous. CDR3 length equals 16 residues. The V end was cut by 5 bases, the J end by 0 bases, with 17 bases between. The germline gives CDR1 SGHRS, CDR2 YFSETQ. The CDR3 coding sequence is TGCGCCAGCAGTTACATTCCACTAAGCATGAACACTGAAGCTTTCTTT. Translating it yields CASSYIPLSMNTEAFF.

J is TRBJ1-5 and V is TRBV7-9, with D possibly called TRBD1 or TRBD2 (5 bases each). Near its end, the DNA agrees better with TRBJ2-3, so the J call may be wrong. CDR1 is SEHNR, CDR2 FQNEAQ, per germline (reference sequence). The CDR3 is 14 amino acids. The chain's CDR3 is CASSPDSGNQPQYF. The CDR3 DNA reads as TGTGCCAGCAGCCCCGACAGCGGCAATCAGCCCCAGTATTTT.

This clonotype was picked up many times. This sequence joins TRBV7-6 and TRBJ2-2; the D gene is possibly TRBD1 (6 bases). V shed 4 bases and J shed 4 bases, with 13 bases lying between them. Germline loops: CDR1 SGHVS, CDR2 FNYEAQ. CDR3 length: 15 amino acids. The CDR3 DNA sequence: TGTGCCAGCAGCTCGAAAGGGGGTCTCACCGGGGAGCTGTTTTTT. Translation: CASSSKGGLTGELFF.

V gene TRBV9 combines with J gene TRBJ2-5; D may be TRBD1 or TRBD2 (6 bases each). Trimming removed 4 bases from V and 4 bases from J, with 14 bases in between. Germline assignment: CDR1 SGDLS and CDR2 YYNGEE. The CDR3 is made up of 14 amino acids. The CDR3 region has the DNA TGTGCCAGCAGCCCGGGGGCCGGTAGAGAGACCCAGTACTTC. This encodes CASSPGAGRETQYF. The full variable domain, rest sourced from reference TRBV9 and TRBJ2-5, is DSGVTQTPKHLITATGQRVTLRCSPRSGDLSVYWYQQSLDQGLQFLIQYYNGEERAKGNILERFSAQQFPDLHSELNLSSLELGDSALYFCASSPGAGRETQYFGPGTRLLVL.

In regard to this clonotype: A much larger clone sits a single nucleotide away, making a read error possible. The rearrangement uses TRBV5-1 and TRBJ2-7, with TRBD1 matching over 12 bases. This CDR3 is 14 amino acids long. Germline lookup yields CDR1 SGHRS and CDR2 YFSETQ. Trimming cost V 4 bases and J 7 bases; bases outside gene matches: 6. CDR3 region: CASSRGQGAGEQYF. The DNA for the CDR3 is TGCGCCAGCAGCCGGGGACAGGGGGCAGGTGAGCAGTACTTC.

The V gene is TRBV5-1, the J gene TRBJ2-2; D is ambiguous. Trimming took off 4 bases at V and 3 bases at J, with 13 bases between the two ends. In germline, CDR1 is SGHRS, CDR2 YFSETQ. The CDR3 totals 15 residues. CDR3 nucleotides: TGCGCCAGCAGCCAACGGACGTGGGACACCGGGGAGCTGTTTTTT. Encoded protein: CASSQRTWDTGELFF.

The genes are TRBV5-1 and TRBJ2-7, with D perhaps TRBD2 (6 bases). V shed 4 bases and J shed 3 bases, with 11 bases lying between them. Germline-derived CDR1 and CDR2 are SGHRS and YFSETQ. The CDR3 spans 13 residues. The CDR3 DNA is TGCGCCAGCAGCCGGGACTCGAACTACGAGCAGTACTTC. Protein: CASSRDSNYEQYF. Based on the CDR3 plus reference TRBV5-1 and TRBJ2-7, the full variable domain is KAGVTQTPRYLIKTRGQQVTLSCSPISGHRSVSWYQQTPGQGLQFLFEYFSETQRNKGNFPGRFSGRQFSNSRSEMNVSTLELGDSALYLCASSRDSNYEQYFGPGTRLTVT.

This clonotype occurred a few times. A single base separates this from a much larger clone, so it may be a read error. V usage is TRBV6-5 and J usage is TRBJ2-1; perhaps TRBD2 as D (6 bases). The J call is in doubt because the DNA end fits TRBJ2-7 better. Germline V lookup: CDR1 MNHEY, CDR2 SVGAGI. The CDR3 is made up of 16 amino acids. CDR3 in amino acids: CASRTLAGSSYNEQYF. In DNA, the CDR3 is TGTGCCAGCAGAACCCTGGCGGGAAGCTCCTACAATGAGCAGTACTTC.

This clonotype was seen at least ten times. The rearrangement joins TRBV4-1 to TRBJ2-4; weak D call: TRBD2 (5 bases). CDR3 length: 14 residues. Trimming left V 1 base short and J 9 bases short, with 13 bases between. Germline V gene sequence: CDR1 MGHRA, CDR2 YSYEKL. CDR3 loop: CASSQGERRPIQYF. The CDR3 DNA reads as TGCGCCAGCAGCCAAGGAGAGCGGAGACCCATTCAGTACTTC.

Notes on this clonotype: Germline is not matched at one junction end, which may reflect a read error. CDR3 nucleotide sequence: TGTGCCACCGGCAGAGATAGGAGTGGCAGGGACAGAGGCTACACCTTC. This codes for CATGRDRSGRDRGYTF. V usage is TRBV15 and J usage is TRBJ1-2; TRBD1 aligns across 7 bases. From germline, CDR1 is LNHNV and CDR2 YYDKDF (reference sequence). This CDR3 contains 16 residues.

This clonotype was detected ten times or more. The CDR3 coding sequence is TGTGCCAGCAGCTTAACGGCAGGCGGCACTGAAGCTTTCTTT. Amino acids: CASSLTAGGTEAFF. The chain uses TRBV7-3 and TRBJ1-1, with D unresolved. Trimming removed 0 bases from V and 4 bases from J, with 9 bases in between. The CDR3 consists of 14 residues. Germline V lookup: CDR1 SGHTA, CDR2 FQGTGA.

The CDR3 here is CASSQGLAGVESYEQYF. The CDR3 nucleotides read TGTGCCAGCAGCCAGGGACTAGCGGGAGTCGAATCCTACGAGCAGTACTTC. The chain carries TRBV7-3 and TRBJ2-7, with 14 positions matching TRBD2. Trimming cost V 5 bases and J 1 base; bases outside gene matches: 7. Germline lookup yields CDR1 SGHTA and CDR2 FQGTGA. The CDR3 contains 17 residues.